Each of the 12 T cell receptor beta chains below was sequenced from the same sample in a study of regulatory T cells in long-lasting Graves disease. Regarding time point: newly diagnosed GD, antithyroid drugs for less than 3 months. Making the TCR library involved RNA that had been extracted from PBMCs. Both iRepertoire HTBI primers and Arm-PCR of CDR3 regions were used to build the TCR beta libraries. TCRdb recomputed calls from the multiplex PCR reads with MiXCR, one row per CDR3 protein. The repertoire consists of about 440,000 distinct CDR3 sequences, with about 15% occurring once and the leading ten covering 20% to 25%. These sequences were also reported in another study, on T cells in Graves' hyperthyroidism and ophthalmopathy.

The specimen was peripheral blood mononuclear cells (PBMCs), collected at new diagnosis, from a patient treated with antithyroid drugs. The receptors stem from a woman younger than 35 with Graves disease.

This clonotype was detected only a few times. The rearrangement joins TRBV6-2 or TRBV6-3 to TRBJ2-7; D is unresolved. The CDR3 loop spans 15 amino acids. V lost 2 bases to trimming and J lost 2 bases, with 13 bases between them. Germline V gives CDR1 MNHEY, CDR2 SVGEGT. CDR3 protein: CASSYSSWTAYEQYF. CDR3 sequence (DNA): TGTGCCAGCAGTTACAGCTCTTGGACCGCCTACGAGCAGTACTTC.

This clonotype has a count of ten or more. The V gene is TRBV12-3 or TRBV12-4, the J gene TRBJ2-7; 8 bases match TRBD1. The CDR3 runs to 14 residues. The trim removed 6 bases at V and 4 bases at J, leaving 8 bases unmatched. The CDR3 is CASSPGTGRYEQYF. The CDR3 DNA reads as TGTGCCAGCAGCCCCGGGACAGGAAGATACGAGCAGTACTTC.

This clonotype was detected a few times. The rearrangement joins TRBV9 to TRBJ2-3; D is unresolved. The germline V and J ends were trimmed by 0 bases and 5 bases, with 13 bases remaining between them. This CDR3 has 15 residues. CDR1 and CDR2 (germline): SGDLS, YYNGEE. The CDR3 region is CASSVAPQLRDTQYF. The CDR3 region has the DNA TGTGCCAGCAGCGTAGCGCCCCAGCTTCGAGATACGCAGTATTTT.

The chain recombines TRBV7-9 with TRBJ2-1, with 7 bases that match TRBD1. CDR1 and CDR2 from the germline V gene are SEHNR and FQNEAQ (reference sequence). This CDR3 has 16 amino acids. Trimming removed 5 bases from V and 7 bases from J; junction bases left unmatched: 14. The CDR3 DNA is TGTGCCAGCAGCGCCCCGGGACAGAGGACCGTAAATGAGCAGTTCTTC. Translation: CASSAPGQRTVNEQFF.

This clonotype came up many times. The chain links TRBV6-2 or TRBV6-3 to TRBJ2-3; 7 bases line up with TRBD1. After removal of 7 bases from V and 6 bases from J, the junction contained 10 bases not matched to a gene. This CDR3 region has 14 residues. Germline V gene lookup returns CDR1 MNHEY and CDR2 SVGEGT. CDR3 nucleotides: TGTGCCAGCATCTCAGGGGGTAATCGGGATACGCAGTATTTT. The encoded protein is CASISGGNRDTQYF.

Details on this clonotype: This clone may be a read error of a much larger clone one base away. The CDR3 does not end in the conserved phenylalanine or tryptophan, so this is likely a read error. The chain combines TRBV28 with TRBJ2-1; 9 bases are shared with TRBD2. V shed 8 bases, J shed 5 bases, and the junction held 7 bases outside the gene matches. The CDR3 totals 14 residues. Germline V gene lookup returns CDR1 MDHEN and CDR2 SYDVKM. The CDR3 sequence is CASWLAGNNNEQFS. The CDR3, as DNA: TGTGCCAGCTGGCTAGCGGGGAATAACAATGAGCAGTTCTCC.

This clonotype was detected only a few times. The V call is TRBV20-1, the J call TRBJ2-7; TRBD2 agrees at 9 bases. The CDR3 is made up of 16 amino acids. Per the germline V gene, CDR1 is DFQATT and CDR2 is SNEGSKA (reference sequence). J lost 2 bases, V lost 5 bases, and 13 bases had no gene match. CDR3 residues: CSASPLAGVPPYEQYF. The CDR3 nucleotides are TGCAGTGCTTCCCCTTTAGCGGGAGTACCCCCCTACGAGCAGTACTTC.

The sample holds many counts of this clonotype. The chain links TRBV6-1 to TRBJ1-5; D is unclear. Looked up from germline, CDR1 is MNHNS and CDR2 is SASEGT. The CDR3 consists of 16 residues. The V and J ends lost 4 bases and 1 base respectively, with 14 bases between them. DNA for the CDR3: TGTGCCAGCAGTGTTGAGAGGTCTCCAAGCAATCAGCCCCAGCATTTT. Protein sequence: CASSVERSPSNQPQHF.

This clonotype came up many times. J is TRBJ1-5 and V is TRBV7-2; the D is unclear. CDR1 SGHTA and CDR2 FQGNSA come from the germline V gene. The V end lost 1 base, the J end lost 0 bases, and 10 bases lay between the germline ends. The CDR3 is made up of 16 amino acids. The CDR3 region has the DNA TGTGCCAGCAGCTTAGTCGGGCGGAATAGCAATCAGCCCCAGCATTTT. It codes for CASSLVGRNSNQPQHF.

This clonotype was seen only a few times. The chain couples TRBV15 to TRBJ1-4; the match to TRBD1 covers 7 bases. This CDR3 comprises 15 residues. Germline CDR1 LNHNV, CDR2 YYDKDF (reference sequence). The ends lost 2 bases at V and 4 bases at J; junction bases unmatched: 4. The CDR3 DNA follows: TGTGCCACCAGCAGAAACCGGGACAGTAATGAAAAACTGTTTTTT. As protein: CATSRNRDSNEKLFF.

The chain combines TRBV6-1 with TRBJ2-7; 14 nucleotides agree with TRBD2. The ends lost 6 bases at V and 3 bases at J; junction bases unmatched: 10. Germline V gene data show CDR1 as MNHNS and CDR2 as SASEGT. CDR3 length equals 17 residues. For the CDR3, the DNA is TGTGCCAGCAGGAAACCCACGGGACTAGCGGGAGACTACGAGCAGTACTTC. It encodes CASRKPTGLAGDYEQYF.

Notes on this clonotype: This may be a read error, as it is one base from a much larger clone. The V gene is TRBV27, the J gene TRBJ2-7; D unresolved. This CDR3 spans 13 amino acids. Trimming removed 3 bases at V and 5 bases at J, with 11 bases between. Germline CDR1 is MNHEY and CDR2 is SMNVEV (reference sequence). The CDR3 sequence is CASSFFDSHEQYF. The DNA for the CDR3 is TGTGCCAGCAGTTTTTTCGATTCCCACGAGCAGTACTTC.